The 27 T cell receptor beta chains in this list originate from one sample, sequenced in a study of blood T cell repertoires in COVID-19. Here immunoSEQ multiplex PCR was the method, and the copy in TCRdb shows in-frame clones only, minus some. The data show 400,000 to 450,000 clones, just over 85% seen once. The sample consisted of peripheral blood. These receptors were collected from a woman aged 25-40 years with active or convalescent COVID-19.

This chain links TRBV11-1 with TRBJ2-3; D ambiguous. Per the germline V gene, CDR1 is SGHAT and CDR2 is FQDESV (reference sequence). This CDR3 has 16 amino acids. The V and J ends lost 3 bases and 0 bases respectively, with 13 bases between them. The CDR3 region is CASSFGGGFSTDTQYF. The CDR3 bases are TGTGCCAGCAGCTTTGGCGGTGGTTTTAGCACAGATACGCAGTATTTT.

The chain carries TRBV25-1 and TRBJ1-1; 9 positions match TRBD1. The length of the CDR3 is 14 residues. The J segment lost 3 bases and the V segment lost 5 bases, leaving 4 bases of the junction unmatched. CDR1 is MGHDK and CDR2 is SYGVNS in the germline V gene. The CDR3: CASSPGQGDTEAFF. The CDR3 DNA follows: TGTGCCAGCAGTCCGGGACAGGGAGACACTGAAGCTTTCTTT.

The chain is built from TRBV6-5 and TRBJ1-5; D remains unclear. V was pared by 11 bases and J by 2 bases, with 16 bases between. The CDR3 contains 14 residues. In germline, CDR1 is MNHEY, CDR2 SVGAGI. CDR3 sequence reads: CAAKGGYGNQPQHF. The CDR3 coding sequence is TGTGCCGCCAAGGGAGGTTATGGCAATCAGCCCCAGCATTTT.

The chain couples TRBV5-4 to TRBJ1-1; TRBD1 might be the D (6 bases). The CDR3 totals 16 residues. CDR1 is SGHNT, CDR2 YYREEE, per germline (reference sequence). V was shortened by 4 bases and J by 1 base, with 17 bases between the two germline ends. The CDR3 DNA reads as TGTGCCAGCAGCCGGTCCCCGGGGACACAGAACACTGAAGCTTTCTTT. Translating it yields CASSRSPGTQNTEAFF.

This clone was seen a single time. This chain links TRBV27 with TRBJ2-5; 10 bases are shared with TRBD2. The CDR3 has 15 amino acids. V lost 4 bases to trimming and J lost 5 bases; unmatched junction nucleotides: 7. Germline lookup yields CDR1 MNHEY and CDR2 SMNVEV (reference sequence). CDR3 bases: TGTGCCAGCAGTTCCCGACTAGCGGGCCCGGAGACCCAGTACTTC. Encoded protein: CASSSRLAGPETQYF.

This sequence joins TRBV6-5 and TRBJ1-3; D ambiguous. The CDR3 runs 16 residues. V was pared by 0 bases and J by 0 bases, with 9 bases between. CDR1 is MNHEY, CDR2 SVGAGI, per germline. For the CDR3, the DNA is TGTGCCAGCAGTTACTCGACGGGGTCCTCTGGAAACACCATATATTTT. This codes for CASSYSTGSSGNTIYF.

V and J are TRBV5-1 and TRBJ2-6; 9 bases line up with TRBD1. Germline lookup yields CDR1 SGHRS and CDR2 YFSETQ. V shed 4 bases and J 2 bases; nucleotides not matched to a gene: 10. This CDR3 is 18 amino acids long. The CDR3 DNA sequence: TGCGCCAGCAGCGCAATTCCCGGGACAGGGACTGGGGCCAACGTCCTGACTTTC. Its protein product is CASSAIPGTGTGANVLTF.

This clone was counted only a few times. This specimen includes other DNA sequences encoding the same CDR3. The rearrangement joins TRBV5-1 to TRBJ1-3; D gene uncertain. The V and J ends lost 3 bases and 4 bases respectively, with 5 bases between them. Germline V lookup: CDR1 SGHRS, CDR2 YFSETQ. This CDR3 contains 12 residues. In DNA form, the CDR3 reads TGCGCCAGCAGCTCGGAGGGAAACACCATATATTTT. This gives the protein CASSSEGNTIYF.

The rearrangement links TRBV7-8 to TRBJ2-1, with 15 bases fitting TRBD2. This CDR3 is 17 amino acids long. With V trimmed by 7 bases and J by 1 base, 5 bases remained unmatched. From germline, CDR1 is SGHVS and CDR2 FQNEAQ. The CDR3 here is CASTIGLAGGSYNEQFF. The DNA for the CDR3 is TGTGCCAGCACCATAGGACTAGCGGGGGGGTCCTACAATGAGCAGTTCTTC. Combining the CDR3 with reference TRBV7-8 and TRBJ2-1 gives the whole variable domain GAGVSQSPRYKVAKRGQDVALRCDPISGHVSLFWYQQALGQGPEFLTYFQNEAQLDKSGLPSDRFFAERPEGSVSTLKIQRTQQEDSAVYLCASTIGLAGGSYNEQFFGPGTRLTVL.

This rearrangement joins TRBV19 to TRBJ2-1, with 9 nucleotides matching TRBD2. The CDR3 is made up of 16 amino acids. Per germline, CDR1 LNHDA and CDR2 SQIVND (reference sequence). The V segment lost 2 bases and the J segment 3 bases; nucleotides outside the gene matches: 5. CDR3 coding DNA: TGTGCCAGTAGTATAACCAGCGGGGGGCACTACAATGAGCAGTTCTTC. Translating it yields CASSITSGGHYNEQFF. The full variable domain, rest sourced from reference TRBV19 and TRBJ2-1, is DGGITQSPKYLFRKEGQNVTLSCEQNLNHDAMYWYRQDPGQGLRLIYYSQIVNDFQKGDIAEGYSVSREKKESFPLTVTSAQKNPTAFYLCASSITSGGHYNEQFFGPGTRLTVL.

Only a few counts were recorded for this clone. The CDR3 protein is CASSEQGWGYTF. The CDR3, as DNA: TGTGCCAGCAGTGAGCAGGGTTGGGGCTACACCTTC. The V and J genes are TRBV6-1 and TRBJ1-2; D possibly corresponds to TRBD1 (5 bases). V lost 3 bases, J lost 8 bases, and 10 bases lay in between. The CDR3 totals 12 residues. Germline CDR1 reads MNHNS; CDR2 reads SASEGT.

The chain carries TRBV13 and TRBJ2-7; a weak D match, TRBD2 (6 bases). V lost 4 bases and J lost 2, with 15 bases in between. The V gene's germline CDR1 is PRHDT and CDR2 FYEKMQ (reference sequence). This CDR3 spans 15 amino acids. This chain's CDR3 is CASSYLADAPYEQYF. The CDR3, as DNA: TGTGCCAGCAGCTACTTAGCGGACGCCCCCTACGAGCAGTACTTC. Using reference TRBV13 and TRBJ2-7 for the parts outside the CDR3, the full variable domain is AAGVIQSPRHLIKEKRETATLKCYPIPRHDTVYWYQQGPGQDPQFLISFYEKMQSDKGSIPDRFSAQQFSDYHSELNMSSLELGDSALYFCASSYLADAPYEQYFGPGTRLTVT.

The gene calls are TRBV6-5 and TRBJ2-1; 8 bases agree with TRBD2. The CDR3 covers 16 residues. Trimming cost V 0 bases and J 7 bases; bases outside gene matches: 8. Per germline, CDR1 MNHEY and CDR2 SVGAGI. The CDR3 DNA sequence: TGTGCCAGCAGTTACTCGTGGTCCGGGGGGGCGAATGAGCAGTTCTTC. It is translated as CASSYSWSGGANEQFF.

About this clone: Other DNA sequences in this sample translate to the same CDR3. This sequence joins TRBV19 and TRBJ2-2; tentatively, D is TRBD1 (5 bases). This CDR3 is 14 amino acids long. Germline CDR1 LNHDA, CDR2 SQIVND (reference sequence). Trimming stripped 4 bases from V and 1 base from J, with 7 bases between. The CDR3 region has the DNA TGTGCCAGTAGTAATCAGGGGAACACCGGGGAGCTGTTTTTT. Amino acids: CASSNQGNTGELFF. The whole variable domain, filled in from reference TRBV19 and TRBJ2-2, reads DGGITQSPKYLFRKEGQNVTLSCEQNLNHDAMYWYRQDPGQGLRLIYYSQIVNDFQKGDIAEGYSVSREKKESFPLTVTSAQKNPTAFYLCASSNQGNTGELFFGEGSRLTVL.

CDR3 amino acids: CASSWQGSTYGYTF. The CDR3 coding sequence is TGTGCCAGCAGCTGGCAGGGCTCCACTTATGGCTACACCTTC. This chain uses TRBV6-5 with TRBJ1-2, with D possibly matching TRBD1 (5 bases). This CDR3 spans 14 amino acids. Per the germline V gene, CDR1 is MNHEY and CDR2 is SVGAGI. V shed 6 bases and J shed 5 bases, with 16 bases lying between them.

A note on this clone: At the DNA level, this CDR3 is encoded by other sequences in the same sample as well. V gene TRBV4-1 combines with J gene TRBJ1-2; 9 nucleotides agree with TRBD1. The V gene end was trimmed by 2 bases and the J gene end by 4 bases; junction bases not matched to a gene: 8. Germline CDR1 reads MGHRA; CDR2 reads YSYEKL. This CDR3 comprises 16 residues. The CDR3: CASSQNQDRGVYGYTF. For the CDR3, the DNA is TGCGCCAGCAGCCAAAACCAGGACAGGGGAGTCTATGGCTACACCTTC.

The rearrangement uses TRBV3-1 (or the pseudogene TRBV3-2) and TRBJ1-4; TRBD1 matches 8 bases. J gave up 7 bases and V 2 bases, and 6 bases lay outside the gene matches. CDR1 is LGHDT and CDR2 is YNNKEL in the germline V gene (reference sequence). This CDR3 is built from 15 residues. The CDR3 region is CASSQLRGRGEKLFF. CDR3 DNA sequence: TGTGCCAGCAGCCAACTCAGGGGGCGAGGTGAAAAACTGTTTTTT.

V and J are TRBV18 and TRBJ2-5; D might be TRBD2 (6 bases). The V gene's germline CDR1 is KGHSH and CDR2 LQKENI. The CDR3 is 15 amino acids. V was pared by 3 bases and J by 0 bases, with 11 bases between. For the CDR3, the DNA is TGTGCCAGCTCACCGGACTACCAGTACCAAGAGACCCAGTACTTC. Amino acids: CASSPDYQYQETQYF.

V usage is TRBV19 and J usage is TRBJ1-4; D possibly corresponds to TRBD1 (6 bases). V lost 8 bases to trimming and J lost 3 bases, with 16 bases between them. Germline-derived CDR1 and CDR2 are LNHDA and SQIVND (reference sequence). This CDR3 has 15 amino acids. CDR3 nucleotides: TGTGCCAGTGCAAAAACCGGGACATCTAATGAAAAACTGTTTTTT. Protein: CASAKTGTSNEKLFF. The full variable domain, its missing parts supplied by reference TRBV19 and TRBJ1-4, is DGGITQSPKYLFRKEGQNVTLSCEQNLNHDAMYWYRQDPGQGLRLIYYSQIVNDFQKGDIAEGYSVSREKKESFPLTVTSAQKNPTAFYLCASAKTGTSNEKLFFGSGTQLSVL.

The chain links TRBV5-5 to TRBJ1-1; D call uncertain. V lost 4 bases and J lost 6, with 13 bases in between. The CDR3 contains 13 residues. Per the germline V gene, CDR1 is SGHKS and CDR2 is YYEKEE (reference sequence). Here the CDR3 DNA reads TGTGCCAGCAGCACCCCGGGGAGGGCTGAAGCTTTCTTT. Amino acids: CASSTPGRAEAFF.

This chain connects TRBV7-9 to TRBJ2-2, with a possible D match to TRBD1 (5 bases). The CDR3 runs to 15 residues. The germline CDR1 and CDR2 sequences are SEHNR and FQNEAQ (reference sequence). The germline V and J ends were trimmed by 4 bases and 4 bases, with 13 bases remaining between them. This CDR3 is CASSWAAQGTGELFF. In DNA, the CDR3 is TGTGCCAGCAGCTGGGCAGCTCAGGGCACCGGGGAGCTGTTTTTT.

This clone was seen a single time. The chain couples TRBV19 to TRBJ1-1; no reliable D call. CDR3 size: 12 residues. Trimming removed 3 bases at V and 1 base at J, with 3 bases between. Germline CDR1 reads LNHDA; CDR2 reads SQIVND (reference sequence). CDR3 protein: CASSIGNTEAFF. For the CDR3, the DNA is TGTGCCAGTAGTATCGGGAACACTGAAGCTTTCTTT. The whole variable domain, filled in from reference TRBV19 and TRBJ1-1, reads DGGITQSPKYLFRKEGQNVTLSCEQNLNHDAMYWYRQDPGQGLRLIYYSQIVNDFQKGDIAEGYSVSREKKESFPLTVTSAQKNPTAFYLCASSIGNTEAFFGQGTRLTVV.

This sequence joins TRBV30 and TRBJ1-3, with 8 positions matching TRBD1. The CDR3 has 17 residues. V lost 2 bases and J lost 7; bases outside the gene matches: 16. Germline CDR1 is GTSNPN and CDR2 is SVGIG (reference sequence). The CDR3 is CAWSTGGSASGRNTIYF. In nucleotides, the CDR3 is TGTGCCTGGAGTACAGGGGGTAGCGCCAGCGGGAGGAACACCATATATTTT.

This clone was counted once. The rearrangement uses TRBV12-5 and TRBJ1-2; D is perhaps TRBD1 (5 bases). V was pared by 0 bases and J by 4 bases, with 9 bases between. This CDR3 is built from 14 residues. Germline CDR1 is LGHNT and CDR2 is FRNRAP. The CDR3 sequence is CASGLVDSLYGYTF. The CDR3 DNA reads as TGTGCTAGTGGTTTGGTAGACAGTCTCTATGGCTACACCTTC. The full variable domain, its missing parts supplied by reference TRBV12-5 and TRBJ1-2, is DARVTQTPRHKVTEMGQEVTMRCQPILGHNTVFWYRQTMMQGLELLAYFRNRAPLDDSGMPKDRFSAEMPDATLATLKIQPSEPRDSAVYFCASGLVDSLYGYTFGSGTRLTVV.

The CDR3 region has the DNA TGTGCCAGCAGCCAAGACTACGGCAATCAGCCCCAGCATTTT. The encoded protein is CASSQDYGNQPQHF. The V call is TRBV3-1 (or the pseudogene TRBV3-2), the J call TRBJ1-5, with D unclear. The CDR3 has 14 residues. In germline, CDR1 is LGHDT, CDR2 YNNKEL (reference sequence). V gave up 0 bases and J gave up 2 bases, with 5 bases separating them.

This clone has only one observation. The chain is built from TRBV19 and TRBJ2-1, with TRBD2 matching over 10 bases. Germline-derived CDR1 and CDR2 are LNHDA and SQIVND (reference sequence). J lost 8 bases, V lost 4 bases, and 5 bases had no gene match. The CDR3 spans 14 residues. The CDR3: CASSRTSGWDEQFF. In DNA, the CDR3 is TGTGCCAGTAGTAGGACTAGCGGATGGGATGAGCAGTTCTTC.

The chain carries TRBV21-1 and TRBJ1-1; the listed D gene, TRBD1, was not tested against the DNA. TRBV21-1 corresponds to a pseudogene. The CDR3 runs to 18 residues. CDR3 coding DNA: TGTGCCAGCAGCAAAGCGCTTACAGGGGGGGAGATGAACACTGAAGCTTTCTTT. Translation gives CASSKALTGGEMNTEAFF.